This entry describes one T cell receptor beta chain. Profiled with immunoSEQ multiplex PCR; TCRdb holds only in-frame clones, not every one. The sample yields about 150,000 clones, about 78% seen once. For TCR beta libraries, 1.5 to 2 micrograms of genomic DNA were obtained from cryopreserved PBMCs. The CDR3 runs to 12 residues. Per germline, CDR1 MDHEN and CDR2 SYDVKM. The germline V and J ends were trimmed by 2 bases and 7 bases, with 8 bases remaining between them. This sample is part of a study of cytotoxic CD8 clonotypes in ibrutinib-treated CLL. The starting material was PBMCs, obtained after 24 months of ibrutinib treatment. This receptor was identified in a human donor with chronic lymphocytic leukemia. This chain uses TRBV28 with TRBJ1-2; D uncertain. CDR3 nucleotide sequence: TGTGCCAGCAGTTTAGGGGTGGTTGGCTACACCTTC. This gives the protein CASSLGVVGYTF.